The sequence of this TCR beta chain was determined in a study of T cell responses to AZD1222 COVID-19 vaccine. Study-wide results and limits: Across the whole spike, CD4 TCRs peaked at regions 160-218 and 743-854.

The CDR3 consists of 15 residues. Trimming took 4 bases from V and 9 from J; bases not matched to a gene: 9. Germline V gene lookup returns CDR1 SGHNT and CDR2 YENEEA. Only in-frame clones appear in the TCRdb table, and some are missing; sequencing was by immunoSEQ multiplex PCR. The table includes tens of thousands of clones, roughly 87% detected once. Of note for this clone: Its antigen is unidentified.

The chain has TRBV11-3 and TRBJ2-3; 11 bases line up with TRBD2. The input for sequencing was peripheral blood, taken 28 days after the second AZD1222 dose. This clonotype originated in an adult who received the AZD1222 COVID-19 vaccine. CDR3 in DNA: TGTGCCAGCAGCTGGACTAGCGGGCCGCTAGGGACGCAGTATTTT. Translating gives CASSWTSGPLGTQYF.